One sample yielded the 26 T cell receptor beta chains listed below, sequenced in a study of regulatory T cells. Primers: 52 TRBV forward and 13 TRBJ reverse. Measured with immunoSEQ multiplex PCR; TCRdb has only the in-frame clones, and not every one. The sample shows about 35,000 clones, approximately 90% of them seen only once. No cognate antigen is known for these TCRs. Findings of the study overall: In CD3G-deficient patients, conventional CD4+ T cells were enriched for hydrophobic CDR3 residues at positions 6 and 7.

Sequenced sample: conventional CD4+ T cells sorted from blood. These receptors were obtained from a young adult with CD3G deficiency.

This chain joins TRBV6-1 and TRBJ2-7; 7 nucleotides agree with TRBD1. CDR3 length: 16 residues. J was trimmed by 3 bases and V by 1 base; bases with no gene match: 9. The germline gives CDR1 MNHNS, CDR2 SASEGT. The CDR3: CASSEGAARGHYEQYF. DNA of the CDR3: TGTGCCAGCAGTGAAGGGGCGGCTAGGGGGCACTACGAGCAGTACTTC.

Regarding this clone: Distinct nucleotide sequences in the sample also encode this CDR3. The chain uses TRBV7-9 and TRBJ1-1; no clear D. Deletions cut 1 base from V and 5 bases from J, with 8 bases between. This CDR3 comprises 13 residues. CDR1 and CDR2 (germline): SEHNR, FQNEAQ (reference sequence). CDR3 sequence: CASSLEGGTEAFF. DNA of the CDR3: TGTGCCAGCAGCTTAGAGGGAGGTACTGAAGCTTTCTTT.

V gene TRBV7-9 combines with J gene TRBJ2-5; TRBD2 aligns across 9 bases. The CDR3 spans 16 residues. Per the germline V gene, CDR1 is SEHNR and CDR2 is FQNEAQ (reference sequence). The trim removed 5 bases at V and 0 bases at J, leaving 7 bases unmatched. The CDR3 loop is CASSLWGGGDQETQYF. The DNA for the CDR3 is TGTGCCAGCAGCCTTTGGGGCGGGGGGGACCAAGAGACCCAGTACTTC. The entire variable domain, with the rest obtained from reference TRBV7-9 and TRBJ2-5, is as follows: DTGVSQNPRHKITKRGQNVTFRCDPISEHNRLYWYRQTLGQGPEFLTYFQNEAQLEKSRLLSDRFSAERPKGSFSTLEIQRTEQGDSAMYLCASSLWGGGDQETQYFGPGTRLLVL.

The chain recombines TRBV9 with TRBJ2-1; a weak D match, TRBD2 (5 bases). This CDR3 is 16 amino acids long. Germline values: CDR1 SGDLS, CDR2 YYNGEE. V lost 0 bases, J lost 6 bases, and 16 bases lay in between. CDR3 loop: CASSVASTPGINEQFF. DNA of the CDR3: TGTGCCAGCAGCGTAGCAAGTACTCCCGGGATCAATGAGCAGTTCTTC.

This chain joins TRBV7-2 and TRBJ2-3; D gene uncertain. CDR1 is SGHTA, CDR2 FQGNSA, per germline. The germline V and J ends were trimmed by 1 base and 0 bases, with 8 bases remaining between them. The CDR3 totals 15 residues. As DNA, the CDR3 is TGTGCCAGCAGCTTAGGCTACCCTAGCACAGATACGCAGTATTTT. Translating gives CASSLGYPSTDTQYF.

The rearrangement links TRBV6-1 to TRBJ1-2; D may be TRBD1 (5 bases). With 2 bases removed from V and 6 bases from J, the gap between germline ends came to 13 bases. The length of the CDR3 is 14 residues. The V gene's germline CDR1 is MNHNS and CDR2 SASEGT. The CDR3 sequence is CASSERGDSHGYTF. The CDR3 region has the DNA TGTGCCAGCAGTGAAAGGGGAGACAGTCATGGCTACACCTTC.

The chain recombines TRBV28 with TRBJ1-4, with D possibly being TRBD1 (6 bases). V was trimmed by 5 bases and J by 1 base, leaving 14 bases between them. CDR1 is MDHEN, CDR2 SYDVKM, per germline. The CDR3 has 16 amino acids. The CDR3 region has the DNA TGTGCCAGCAGTCCCCGTTTACAGGGAACTAATGAAAAACTGTTTTTT. The encoded protein is CASSPRLQGTNEKLFF.

The table lists this clone with a few counts. V and J are TRBV18 and TRBJ1-4; D not certain. The germline CDR1 and CDR2 sequences are KGHSH and LQKENI. V was pared by 4 bases and J by 8 bases, with 11 bases between. This CDR3 has 13 residues. CDR3 sequence (DNA): TGTGCCAGCTCACGAGGAGCCGACGAAAAACTGTTTTTT. It yields the protein CASSRGADEKLFF.

This rearrangement joins TRBV6-6 to TRBJ2-3; D tentatively reads TRBD1 or TRBD2 (5 bases each). With 6 bases removed from V and 1 base from J, the gap between germline ends came to 14 bases. The CDR3 consists of 15 residues. In germline, CDR1 is MNHNY, CDR2 SVGAGI (reference sequence). The CDR3 DNA is TGTGCCAGCAGAGCCGCCCGGGACGGCACAGATACGCAGTATTTT. This gives the protein CASRAARDGTDTQYF.

This clone has a handful of counts. The chain has TRBV7-8 and TRBJ1-3; no clear D gene. The ends were cut back, 2 bases at V and 2 bases at J, with 7 bases in the middle. This CDR3 spans 14 amino acids. The germline V gene encodes CDR1 SGHVS and CDR2 FQNEAQ. The CDR3 protein is CASSLREAGNTIYF. CDR3 in DNA: TGTGCCAGCAGCTTAAGGGAAGCTGGAAACACCATATATTTT.

The CDR3 here is CAISAGRDYGYTF. CDR3 in DNA: TGTGCCATCAGTGCGGGGAGGGATTATGGCTACACCTTC. This chain uses TRBV10-3 with TRBJ1-2; D gene unclear. The CDR3 runs to 13 residues. The germline V and J ends were trimmed by 4 bases and 5 bases, with 11 bases remaining between them. From germline, CDR1 is ENHRY and CDR2 SYGVKD.

V usage is TRBV28 and J usage is TRBJ1-1, with D tentatively TRBD1 (5 bases). CDR1 MDHEN and CDR2 SYDVKM come from the germline V gene. CDR3 length equals 15 residues. V lost 3 bases and J 1 base, leaving 12 bases between the germline ends. As DNA, the CDR3 is TGTGCCAGCAGTTTGGGACGGCGGGCGAACACTGAAGCTTTCTTT. Amino acid sequence: CASSLGRRANTEAFF. Supplemented by reference TRBV28 and TRBJ1-1, the full variable domain reads DVKVTQSSRYLVKRTGEKVFLECVQDMDHENMFWYRQDPGLGLRLIYFSYDVKMKEKGDIPEGYSVSREKKERFSLILESASTNQTSMYLCASSLGRRANTEAFFGQGTRLTVV.

The J gene is TRBJ2-7, the V gene TRBV28, with a possible D match to TRBD1 (5 bases). The V gene lost 8 bases and the J gene lost 1 base, with 15 bases spanning the gap. Germline V gene sequence: CDR1 MDHEN, CDR2 SYDVKM. The CDR3 consists of 14 residues. CDR3 bases: TGTGCCAGCCTGCCCCGCCAGGGATCCTACGAGCAGTACTTC. This translates into CASLPRQGSYEQYF. Supplemented by reference TRBV28 and TRBJ2-7, the full variable domain reads DVKVTQSSRYLVKRTGEKVFLECVQDMDHENMFWYRQDPGLGLRLIYFSYDVKMKEKGDIPEGYSVSREKKERFSLILESASTNQTSMYLCASLPRQGSYEQYFGPGTRLTVT.

The chain couples TRBV28 to TRBJ1-5; D is unclear. Per germline, CDR1 MDHEN and CDR2 SYDVKM. The CDR3 loop spans 19 amino acids. V was cut by 8 bases and J by 0 bases, with 26 bases left in between. The CDR3 coding sequence is TGTGCCAGCTCCCTGTTGGGCCCCGACCTAAGGGATAGCAATCAGCCCCAGCATTTT. It yields the protein CASSLLGPDLRDSNQPQHF.

The V call is TRBV6-5, the J call TRBJ2-7; 11 bases map to TRBD2. Germline V gives CDR1 MNHEY, CDR2 SVGAGI. Trimming cost V 10 bases and J 5 bases; bases outside gene matches: 13. The CDR3 runs to 15 residues. CDR3 protein: CAISASSGGSDEQYF. The CDR3 region has the DNA TGTGCCATCAGCGCCTCTAGCGGGGGGAGCGACGAGCAGTACTTC.

The chain carries TRBV7-9 and TRBJ1-1; D is unresolved. Germline assignment: CDR1 SEHNR and CDR2 FQNEAQ (reference sequence). CDR3 length: 14 amino acids. Between the trimmed V and J ends, which lost 6 bases and 1 base, there was a span of 12 bases. CDR3 loop: CASSFSAANTEAFF. CDR3 DNA sequence: TGTGCCAGCAGTTTCTCGGCAGCGAACACTGAAGCTTTCTTT.

This chain connects TRBV11-3 to TRBJ2-7; 8 bases agree with TRBD2. J lost 2 bases, V lost 5 bases, and 8 bases had no gene match. Germline CDR1 SGHNT, CDR2 YENEEA. The CDR3 contains 15 residues. The CDR3 is CASSLIGGAPYEQYF. CDR3 bases: TGTGCCAGCAGCCTCATCGGGGGGGCCCCCTACGAGCAGTACTTC. The full variable domain, its missing parts supplied by reference TRBV11-3 and TRBJ2-7, is EAGVVQSPRYKIIEKKQPVAFWCNPISGHNTLYWYLQNLGQGPELLIRYENEEAVDDSQLPKDRFSAERLKGVDSTLKIQPAELGDSAVYLCASSLIGGAPYEQYFGPGTRLTVT.

This clone turned up a few times. This rearrangement joins TRBV7-8 to TRBJ1-1; maybe TRBD1 (5 bases). CDR3 length equals 14 residues. Germline V lookup: CDR1 SGHVS, CDR2 FQNEAQ. The ends were cut back, 3 bases at V and 6 bases at J, with 14 bases in the middle. CDR3 bases: TGTGCCAGCAGCTTCGCGACAGCCGGGGCTGAAGCTTTCTTT. Protein product: CASSFATAGAEAFF.

J is TRBJ1-1 and V is TRBV6-6; D gene unclear. The V end lost 1 base, the J end lost 5 bases, and 8 bases lay between the germline ends. The length of the CDR3 is 13 residues. Germline lookup yields CDR1 MNHNY and CDR2 SVGAGI (reference sequence). CDR3 sequence reads: CASSYFKETEAFF. Written as DNA, the CDR3 is TGTGCCAGCAGTTACTTTAAGGAAACTGAAGCTTTCTTT.

This clone appeared once. The chain carries TRBV12-2 and TRBJ1-5. TRBV12-2 is shown as a pseudogene. This CDR3 contains 14 residues. The CDR3 loop is CASRLADSNQPQHF. CDR3 coding DNA: TGTGCAAGTCGCTTAGCCGATAGCAATCAGCCCCAGCATTTT.

The V gene is TRBV6-1, the J gene TRBJ2-7; the D gene is possibly TRBD2 (5 bases). The CDR3 has 14 amino acids. Trimming took 3 bases from V and 6 from J, leaving 15 bases between them. Germline V gene lookup returns CDR1 MNHNS and CDR2 SASEGT. CDR3 loop: CASSDPRAGREQYF. The CDR3 coding sequence is TGTGCCAGCAGTGACCCGAGGGCGGGTCGCGAGCAGTACTTC.

This chain connects TRBV7-2 to TRBJ2-3; 13 bases fit TRBD2. V gave up 5 bases and J gave up 8 bases; unmatched junction bases: 7. Germline V CDR1 and CDR2: SGHTA, FQGNSA. The CDR3 covers 15 residues. This CDR3 is CASSGTSGAQGTQYF. The CDR3 DNA reads as TGTGCCAGCAGCGGGACTAGCGGGGCCCAGGGTACGCAGTATTTT.

Written as DNA, the CDR3 is TGTGCCAGCAGCCCCGGGGCAGATACGCAGTATTTT. It is translated as CASSPGADTQYF. The genes are TRBV7-9 and TRBJ2-3; perhaps TRBD2 as D (5 bases). Deletions cut 5 bases from V and 4 bases from J, with 7 bases between. CDR1 and CDR2 (germline): SEHNR, FQNEAQ (reference sequence). There are 12 residues in the CDR3.

CDR3 DNA sequence: TGCGCCAGTCGTGGGATCGGGCAGGGGTACTACAATGAGCAGTTCTTC. Translated: CASRGIGQGYYNEQFF. The chain employs TRBV5-1 and TRBJ2-1; perhaps TRBD1 as D (6 bases). V gave up 8 bases and J gave up 3 bases, with 21 bases separating them. Germline CDR1 reads SGHRS; CDR2 reads YFSETQ. CDR3 length: 16 amino acids.

The chain uses TRBV12-5 and TRBJ2-4; D perhaps matches TRBD1 (6 bases). The CDR3 spans 19 residues. Trimming shortened V by 3 bases and J by 9 bases, and 30 bases separated the two germline ends. Germline V CDR1 and CDR2: LGHNT, FRNRAP. CDR3 sequence reads: CASGFTGKGGQRLWGIQYF. For the CDR3, the DNA is TGTGCTAGTGGTTTTACCGGGAAAGGGGGACAACGATTGTGGGGCATTCAGTACTTC.

This clone occurred once. The chain is built from TRBV19 and TRBJ1-2, with TRBD1 identical over 9 bases. There are 17 residues in the CDR3. J was trimmed by 8 bases and V by 4 bases; bases with no gene match: 17. Germline assignment: CDR1 LNHDA and CDR2 SQIVND (reference sequence). The CDR3 DNA reads as TGTGCCAGTAGTACCTTACAGGGGGCAGGGTTGAGACGCGGCTACACCTTC. This codes for CASSTLQGAGLRRGYTF.